This T cell receptor beta chain stems from a study of identical twins. General study points: Within cord blood, abundant beta clonotypes carried fewer insertions, but memory repertoires showed no such trend. Donors were not followed over many years; analysis was cross-sectional.

The CDR3 spans 13 residues. V lost 6 bases and J 4 bases, leaving 15 bases between the germline ends. Germline V lookup: CDR1 DFQATT, CDR2 SNEGSKA (reference sequence). Notes on this clonotype: The antigen is not known.

TCRdb used MiXCR to reprocess the 5' RACE reads, holding one entry per CDR3 protein. The data show hundreds of thousands of distinct CDR3 sequences, 21% seen once. In addition, the sample was reused for a study of T cells expressing NK-cell markers.

This TCR was sampled from a woman in her late teens or twenties in good health. The chain joins TRBV20-1 to TRBJ2-5; possible D gene TRBD2, 6 bases. Input material: PBMCs. Written as DNA, the CDR3 is TGCAGTGCCTTTTCGGGCGGGATAGAGACCCAGTACTTC. Its protein is CSAFSGGIETQYF.